This T cell receptor (beta chain) was captured by sequencing in a study of T cell changes during pregnancy in multiple sclerosis. Generated by immunoSEQ multiplex PCR, the TCRdb table keeps only in-frame clones and is missing some. The sample contains more than 85,000 clones, approximately 93% of which appear only once. The V gene's germline CDR1 is MNHEY and CDR2 SMNVEV (reference sequence). CDR3 length equals 14 residues. The ends lost 6 bases at V and 3 bases at J; junction bases unmatched: 6. The TCR comes from a female donor in good health, enrolled as a control in a pregnancy study. The V call is TRBV27, the J call TRBJ2-7; 9 positions agree with TRBD1. The sample consisted of peripheral blood, taken after pregnancy. This CDR3 reads CASRQGAMSYEQYF. CDR3 DNA: TGTGCCAGCAGACAGGGGGCTATGAGCTACGAGCAGTACTTC.